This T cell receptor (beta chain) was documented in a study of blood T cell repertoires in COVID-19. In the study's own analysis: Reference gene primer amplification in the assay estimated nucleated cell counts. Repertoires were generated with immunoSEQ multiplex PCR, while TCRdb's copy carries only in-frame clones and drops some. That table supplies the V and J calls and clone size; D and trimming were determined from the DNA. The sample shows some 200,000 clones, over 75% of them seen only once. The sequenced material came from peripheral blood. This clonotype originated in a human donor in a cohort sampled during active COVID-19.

CDR3 amino acids: CASSSRDSYAYEQYF. The CDR3, as DNA: TGTGCCAGCAGCTCCAGGGACAGCTACGCCTACGAGCAGTACTTC. The chain is built from TRBV7-9 and TRBJ2-7; 7 bases agree with TRBD1. J lost 2 bases, V lost 4 bases, and 8 bases had no gene match. Germline values: CDR1 SEHNR, CDR2 FQNEAQ (reference sequence). The CDR3 extends over 15 amino acids. Based on the CDR3 plus reference TRBV7-9 and TRBJ2-7, the full variable domain is DTGVSQNPRHKITKRGQNVTFRCDPISEHNRLYWYRQTLGQGPEFLTYFQNEAQLEKSRLLSDRFSAERPKGSFSTLEIQRTEQGDSAMYLCASSSRDSYAYEQYFGPGTRLTVT.